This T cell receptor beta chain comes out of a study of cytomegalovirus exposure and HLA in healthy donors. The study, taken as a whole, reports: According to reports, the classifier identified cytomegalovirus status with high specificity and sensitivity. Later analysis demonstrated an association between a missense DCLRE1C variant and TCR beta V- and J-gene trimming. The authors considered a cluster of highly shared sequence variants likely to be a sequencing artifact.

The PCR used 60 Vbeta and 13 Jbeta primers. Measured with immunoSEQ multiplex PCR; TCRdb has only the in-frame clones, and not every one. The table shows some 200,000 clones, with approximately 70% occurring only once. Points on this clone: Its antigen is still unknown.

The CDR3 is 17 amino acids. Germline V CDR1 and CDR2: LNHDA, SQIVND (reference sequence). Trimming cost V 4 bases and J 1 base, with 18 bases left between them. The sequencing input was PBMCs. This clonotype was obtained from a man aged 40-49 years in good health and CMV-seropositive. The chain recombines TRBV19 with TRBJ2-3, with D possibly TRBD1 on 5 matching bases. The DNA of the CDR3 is TGTGCCAGTAGTACCCCTAGTTGGCAAGGGGGCACAGATACGCAGTATTTT. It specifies CASSTPSWQGGTDTQYF. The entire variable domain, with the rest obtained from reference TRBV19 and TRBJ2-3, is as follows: DGGITQSPKYLFRKEGQNVTLSCEQNLNHDAMYWYRQDPGQGLRLIYYSQIVNDFQKGDIAEGYSVSREKKESFPLTVTSAQKNPTAFYLCASSTPSWQGGTDTQYFGPGTRLTVL.